This T cell receptor beta chain was identified in a study of blood T cell repertoires in COVID-19. Study background: Acute-phase and convalescent COVID-19 samples originated in the United States, Italy and Spain. T cells, B-cell-depleted T cells, or PBMCs provided the cDNA or gDNA that served as material.

Per the authors' pipeline: Reference gene primer amplification yielded estimated nucleated cell counts. Here immunoSEQ multiplex PCR was the method, and the copy in TCRdb shows in-frame clones only, minus some. V and J calls and clone size are given by that table; D and trimming were obtained from the DNA. The table has under 85,000 clones, roughly 80% seen once. The CDR3 extends over 16 amino acids. Germline CDR1 is MNHEY and CDR2 is SMNVEV (reference sequence). With 3 bases removed from V and 0 bases from J, the gap between germline ends came to 14 bases. The specimen was peripheral blood. The receptor was isolated from a human donor in a cohort sampled during active COVID-19. The gene calls are TRBV27 and TRBJ2-5, with no clear D. CDR3 sequence (DNA): TGTGCCAGCAGTTTTGTGGCCAACCTGTACCAAGAGACCCAGTACTTC. Its translation: CASSFVANLYQETQYF.